This passage covers 32 T cell receptor beta chains from one sample sequenced in a study of T cells in Graves' hyperthyroidism and ophthalmopathy. RNA transcripts gave rise to amplified TCR beta CDR3 regions. The study used the HTBI primer set for a first-round RT-PCR of the TCR CDR3. TCRdb used MiXCR to reprocess the multiplex PCR reads, holding one entry per CDR3 protein. The sample consists of 690,000 or so distinct CDR3 sequences, about 17% of them appearing once. The sequencing input was blood. The receptors here all came from a woman aged 45 to 65 with Graves' hyperthyroidism that later progressed to Graves' ophthalmopathy.

The CDR3 protein is CASRAGLPPQETQYF. In DNA, the CDR3 is TGTGCCAGCAGAGCGGGACTGCCCCCCCAAGAGACCCAGTACTTC. The rearrangement links TRBV2 to TRBJ2-5; 7 bases agree with TRBD2. The CDR3 covers 15 residues. From germline, CDR1 is SNHLY and CDR2 FYNNEI. Trimming cost V 6 bases and J 1 base; bases outside gene matches: 8.

J is TRBJ1-2 and V is TRBV7-8; 7 bases match TRBD1. The V gene's germline CDR1 is SGHVS and CDR2 FQNEAQ. V was clipped by 5 bases and J by 8 bases; unmatched bases: 20. The CDR3 loop spans 17 amino acids. Written as DNA, the CDR3 is TGTGCCAGCAGCAAAAGCGTGTTTACAGGGGAAGTCGGCGGCTACACCTTC. Residues: CASSKSVFTGEVGGYTF.

This clonotype was detected ten times or more. The chain couples TRBV5-6 to TRBJ2-3; weak D call: TRBD1 (5 bases). V was clipped by 0 bases and J by 4 bases, with 9 bases between them. This CDR3 spans 14 amino acids. Germline CDR1 and CDR2: SGHDT and YYEEEE. The CDR3 here is CASSLGQSSDTQYF. The CDR3 coding sequence is TGTGCCAGCAGCTTGGGACAGTCTTCAGATACGCAGTATTTT. Complete variable domain (other parts from reference TRBV5-6 and TRBJ2-3): DAGVTQSPTHLIKTRGQQVTLRCSPKSGHDTVSWYQQALGQGPQFIFQYYEEEERQRGNFPDRFSGHQFPNYSSELNVNALLLGDSALYLCASSLGQSSDTQYFGPGTRLTVL.

This clonotype showed up many times. The chain recombines TRBV29-1 with TRBJ2-5; the D gene could be TRBD1 or TRBD2 (5 bases each). CDR1 is SQVTM and CDR2 is ANQGSEA in the germline V gene. CDR3 length equals 17 residues. Trimming cost V 1 base and J 5 bases, with 23 bases left between them. The CDR3 protein is CSVEVRTTGQRRETQYF. CDR3 DNA sequence: TGCAGCGTTGAAGTGAGAACGACGGGGCAAAGGAGGGAGACCCAGTACTTC.

This chain links TRBV6-6 with TRBJ2-7; D might be TRBD2 (5 bases). CDR3 length: 13 residues. From germline, CDR1 is MNHNY and CDR2 SVGAGI (reference sequence). Trimming stripped 0 bases from V and 5 bases from J, with 8 bases between. CDR3 DNA: TGTGCCAGCAGTTACTCTGGAGGCCACGAGCAGTACTTC. This translates into CASSYSGGHEQYF.

V usage is TRBV10-3 and J usage is TRBJ2-7, with D perhaps given as TRBD1 or TRBD2 (6 bases each). CDR3 length equals 14 residues. Trimming took off 5 bases at V and 1 base at J, with 12 bases between the two ends. Per germline, CDR1 ENHRY and CDR2 SYGVKD. CDR3 residues: CAISYREDSYEQYF. CDR3 sequence (DNA): TGTGCCATCAGTTACAGGGAGGATTCCTACGAGCAGTACTTC.

The V call is TRBV6-1, the J call TRBJ1-5; D not resolved. Germline CDR1 is MNHNS and CDR2 is SASEGT. This CDR3 has 13 residues. V was clipped by 11 bases and J by 0 bases, with 11 bases between them. The CDR3 DNA reads TGTGCCGGAAGGGAAGATAGCAATCAGCCCCAGCATTTT. This gives the protein CAGREDSNQPQHF.

Many counts were recorded for this clonotype. The chain has TRBV20-1 and TRBJ2-7; D tentatively fits TRBD1 or TRBD2 (5 bases each). Trimming stripped 4 bases from V and 3 bases from J, with 25 bases between. Per germline, CDR1 DFQATT and CDR2 SNEGSKA (reference sequence). This CDR3 has 17 amino acids. The CDR3 coding sequence is TGCAGTGCTACCGTCCTTATAATATTCTGGGGGTTCTACGAGCAGTACTTC. Protein sequence: CSATVLIIFWGFYEQYF.

This clonotype was observed a few times. The rearrangement joins TRBV10-2 to TRBJ1-3, with D hard to call. Trimming left V 3 bases short and J 0 bases short, with 9 bases between. The CDR3 contains 15 residues. Germline-derived CDR1 and CDR2 are WSHSY and SAAADI. DNA for the CDR3: TGCGCCAGCAGTGACAACCCGTTCTCTGGAAACACCATATATTTT. Translation: CASSDNPFSGNTIYF.

This clonotype has ten or more counts. The chain carries TRBV7-8 and TRBJ1-1; no clear D gene. The CDR3 is 16 amino acids. The V end lost 2 bases, the J end lost 0 bases, and 13 bases lay between the germline ends. The V gene's germline CDR1 is SGHVS and CDR2 FQNEAQ. CDR3 nucleotides: TGTGCCAGCAGCTTATTTGCGGCCCCGATGAACACTGAAGCTTTCTTT. This codes for CASSLFAAPMNTEAFF.

This clonotype was recorded at least ten times. The V and J genes are TRBV12-3 or TRBV12-4 and TRBJ1-2; D is ambiguous. V dropped 7 bases and J dropped 4 bases, with 13 bases sitting between them. The CDR3 consists of 13 residues. The CDR3 protein is CASTQQGLYGYTF. The DNA of the CDR3 is TGTGCCAGCACCCAACAAGGTCTCTATGGCTACACCTTC.

The V call is TRBV20-1, the J call TRBJ2-4; the match to TRBD1 covers 8 bases. J was trimmed by 8 bases and V by 5 bases; bases with no gene match: 17. CDR1 is DFQATT and CDR2 is SNEGSKA in the germline V gene (reference sequence). This CDR3 has 16 amino acids. The CDR3, as DNA: TGCAGTGCTCCGTCTTGGGGGGTGACAGGGGCGTACATTCAGTACTTC. Its protein is CSAPSWGVTGAYIQYF.

This chain joins TRBV6-1 and TRBJ1-1, with TRBD1 as a possible D gene (6 bases). Between the trimmed V and J ends, which lost 6 bases and 10 bases, there was a span of 15 bases. This CDR3 spans 12 amino acids. Germline lookup yields CDR1 MNHNS and CDR2 SASEGT. This CDR3 reads CASSPPGAPAFF. DNA of the CDR3: TGTGCCAGCAGCCCCCCGGGGGCGCCAGCTTTCTTT.

This clonotype was recorded at least ten times. This chain links TRBV11-2 with TRBJ1-4; D is undetermined. Germline-derived CDR1 and CDR2 are SGHAT and FQNNGV. V dropped 6 bases and J dropped 3 bases, with 11 bases sitting between them. This CDR3 has 14 residues. The CDR3 region has the DNA TGTGCCAGCAGACCGACAATTGCTAATGAAAAACTGTTTTTT. Translating it yields CASRPTIANEKLFF.

The CDR3 DNA sequence: TGTGCCAGCAGTGAACCGGGACATCGATCCTACAATGAGCAGTTCTTC. This gives the protein CASSEPGHRSYNEQFF. The chain uses TRBV25-1 and TRBJ2-1; possibly TRBD1 for D (6 bases). From germline, CDR1 is MGHDK and CDR2 SYGVNS. V lost 2 bases and J 1 base, leaving 12 bases between the germline ends. The CDR3 runs to 16 residues.

The chain joins TRBV7-9 to TRBJ2-2; the D is unclear. This CDR3 is built from 14 residues. Germline loops: CDR1 SEHNR, CDR2 FQNEAQ (reference sequence). Trimming took off 8 bases at V and 5 bases at J, with 15 bases between the two ends. The CDR3 bases are TGTGCCAGCCCCATGGCTGAATTTACCGGGGAGCTGTTTTTT. Translated, it gives CASPMAEFTGELFF.

A few counts support this clonotype. The rearrangement joins TRBV9 to TRBJ2-5; 12 bases map to TRBD2. The CDR3 runs 17 residues. J gave up 2 bases and V 4 bases, and 9 bases lay outside the gene matches. The germline V gene has CDR1 SGDLS and CDR2 YYNGEE. This chain's CDR3 is CASSTRTSGEPQETQYF. The DNA of the CDR3 is TGTGCCAGCAGCACCCGGACTAGCGGGGAACCACAAGAGACCCAGTACTTC.

This clonotype was counted only a few times. The rearrangement joins TRBV12-3 or TRBV12-4 to TRBJ1-2; TRBD1 agrees at 8 bases. The trim removed 5 bases at V and 4 bases at J, leaving 15 bases unmatched. This CDR3 has 17 residues. Written as DNA, the CDR3 is TGTGCCAGCAGTCCTACAGGGGGAAACCATCCCACCTATGGCTACACCTTC. Its translation: CASSPTGGNHPTYGYTF.

In its sample, this clonotype was seen many times. The rearrangement joins TRBV6-1 to TRBJ1-2; 7 bases map to TRBD1. CDR3 size: 15 residues. With 5 bases clipped from V and 1 base from J, the junction kept 7 bases outside the gene matches. Germline CDR1 reads MNHNS; CDR2 reads SASEGT. The DNA for the CDR3 is TGTGCCAGCAGTTATGTAGGGGGCAATAACTATGGCTACACCTTC. This translates into CASSYVGGNNYGYTF.

In nucleotides, the CDR3 is TGCAGTGCTAGACCACCCCGGGACAACTATGGCTACACCTTC. Translated, it gives CSARPPRDNYGYTF. The chain employs TRBV20-1 and TRBJ1-2; TRBD1 is a possible D gene (5 bases). Trimming left V 2 bases short and J 2 bases short, with 12 bases between. The CDR3 length is 14 residues. From germline, CDR1 is DFQATT and CDR2 SNEGSKA (reference sequence).

Here the CDR3 DNA reads TGTGCCAGCAGTTTCGGACAGGGGGAGGGTGAGCAGTTCTTC. Amino acid sequence: CASSFGQGEGEQFF. This chain connects TRBV2 to TRBJ2-1; 10 nucleotides agree with TRBD1. The CDR3 loop spans 14 amino acids. CDR1 is SNHLY and CDR2 is FYNNEI in the germline V gene. V shed 5 bases, J shed 9 bases, and the junction held 7 bases outside the gene matches.

This clonotype showed up just a few times. The chain couples TRBV20-1 to TRBJ1-2; 7 nucleotides agree with TRBD1. The CDR3 is 14 residues long. V lost 5 bases to trimming and J lost 1 base; unmatched junction nucleotides: 7. Germline V gene data show CDR1 as DFQATT and CDR2 as SNEGSKA (reference sequence). The CDR3 region is CSAARDSLNYGYTF. The CDR3 nucleotides are TGCAGTGCTGCTCGGGACAGCCTTAACTATGGCTACACCTTC.

This clonotype was counted at least ten times. This sequence joins TRBV7-8 and TRBJ1-6, with TRBD1 matching 10 bases. The junction had 4 bases not matched to a gene; V was cut back by 6 bases and J by 8 bases. This CDR3 spans 14 amino acids. Germline CDR1 and CDR2: SGHVS and FQNEAQ. The CDR3 sequence: CASRSGTGDSPLHF. The CDR3, as DNA: TGTGCCAGCAGATCCGGGACAGGGGATTCACCCCTCCACTTT.

In this sample, this clonotype turned up many times. The chain is built from TRBV7-9 and TRBJ1-2, with a tentative D call TRBD1 (6 bases). Trimming shortened V by 5 bases and J by 5 bases, and 18 bases separated the two germline ends. This CDR3 is built from 15 residues. CDR1 SEHNR and CDR2 FQNEAQ come from the germline V gene (reference sequence). The CDR3 sequence is CASSPHLDSGYGYTF. CDR3 coding DNA: TGTGCCAGCAGCCCCCACCTGGACAGTGGTTATGGCTACACCTTC.

This clonotype was counted ten times or more. The rearrangement links TRBV20-1 to TRBJ2-1; a weak D match, TRBD2 (5 bases). The V end was cut by 0 bases, the J end by 8 bases, with 11 bases between. Germline V CDR1 and CDR2: DFQATT, SNEGSKA (reference sequence). The CDR3 extends over 13 amino acids. CDR3 sequence reads: CSARDRGGYEQFF. In DNA form, the CDR3 reads TGCAGTGCTAGAGATCGGGGTGGCTATGAGCAGTTCTTC.

CDR3: CASSPWEGRETQYF. DNA of the CDR3: TGTGCCAGCAGCCCCTGGGAGGGGAGGGAGACCCAGTACTTC. The V and J genes are TRBV11-2 and TRBJ2-5, with TRBD2 matching 7 bases. Germline V CDR1 and CDR2: SGHAT, FQNNGV. The V segment lost 5 bases and the J segment 5 bases; nucleotides outside the gene matches: 8. CDR3 length: 14 residues.

V is TRBV30 and J is TRBJ2-7; 8 nucleotides agree with TRBD1. This CDR3 spans 13 amino acids. Trimming at V came to 2 bases and at J to 4 bases, leaving 4 bases not matched to a gene. Germline loops: CDR1 GTSNPN, CDR2 SVGIG (reference sequence). CDR3 sequence reads: CAWSIDRGYEQYF. CDR3 in DNA: TGTGCCTGGAGTATTGACAGGGGATACGAGCAGTACTTC.

CDR3 DNA sequence: TGTGCCAGTAGTATGAGCGTAGGCACTGAAGCTTTCTTT. Residues: CASSMSVGTEAFF. The gene calls are TRBV19 and TRBJ1-1; D is ambiguous. Germline CDR1 is LNHDA and CDR2 is SQIVND (reference sequence). The CDR3 totals 13 residues. V was shortened by 3 bases and J by 4 bases, with 9 bases between the two germline ends.

This clonotype appeared many times. CDR3 sequence (DNA): TGTGCCAGCAGGCCTGGGTCGGGCCTCCCGGCAGATACGCAGTATTTT. This gives the protein CASRPGSGLPADTQYF. The V call is TRBV2, the J call TRBJ2-3; no definite D call. The CDR3 loop spans 16 amino acids. Trimming cost V 6 bases and J 4 bases, with 20 bases left between them. Germline V lookup: CDR1 SNHLY, CDR2 FYNNEI.

The table lists this clonotype with many counts. The chain joins TRBV6-1 to TRBJ1-5; D is ambiguous. Looked up from germline, CDR1 is MNHNS and CDR2 is SASEGT. With 10 bases removed from V and 2 bases from J, the gap between germline ends came to 18 bases. The CDR3 extends over 15 amino acids. CDR3 in DNA: TGTGCCATCAGCCTTTCGGGGTCGGGCAATCAGCCCCAGCATTTT. Its translation: CAISLSGSGNQPQHF.

This clonotype was found many times. This chain connects TRBV30 to TRBJ1-2; 9 bases map to TRBD1. Germline CDR1 is GTSNPN and CDR2 is SVGIG (reference sequence). Trimming at V came to 8 bases and at J to 5 bases, leaving 3 bases not matched to a gene. The CDR3 contains 11 residues. CDR3 sequence: CAKQGAYGYTF. CDR3 DNA: TGTGCCAAACAGGGGGCATATGGCTACACCTTC.

In this sample, this clonotype turned up many times. The chain couples TRBV18 to TRBJ2-7, with a tentative D call TRBD1 (6 bases). The CDR3 sequence is 14 residues long. Germline V CDR1 and CDR2: KGHSH, LQKENI. The V end lost 4 bases, the J end lost 3 bases, and 13 bases lay between the germline ends. CDR3: CASSLGTSDYEQYF. The DNA for the CDR3 is TGTGCCAGCTCACTCGGGACATCCGACTACGAGCAGTACTTC.